A single sample gave rise to the 20 T cell receptor beta chains below, sequenced in a study of beta chain features in type 1 diabetes. Study results and caveats: Significant though moderate, a shortening of TCRB CDR3s appeared in all four CD4+ subsets of Type 1 diabetes patients.

Their recognized antigens are unknown. The sequenced template was cDNA made from the entire isolated RNA. Assay: immunoSEQ multiplex PCR; the TCRdb copy retains only in-frame clones and omits some. The sample holds 200,000 to 300,000 clones, 11% seen once. The source material was naive CD4+ T cells from blood. Receptor source: a man aged 25-45 years with type 1 diabetes.

V usage is TRBV4-1 and J usage is TRBJ1-6, with D maybe TRBD1 (6 bases). Trimming shortened V by 0 bases and J by 6 bases, and 12 bases separated the two germline ends. The germline V gene has CDR1 MGHRA and CDR2 YSYEKL. The CDR3 covers 16 residues. The CDR3: CASSQDRGSLNSPLHF. Written as DNA, the CDR3 is TGCGCCAGCAGCCAAGACAGGGGAAGCCTTAATTCACCCCTCCACTTT.

This clone was recorded a few times. V is TRBV5-4 and J is TRBJ1-6, with D unresolved. The ends were cut back, 4 bases at V and 7 bases at J, with 12 bases in the middle. This CDR3 comprises 14 residues. The germline gives CDR1 SGHNT, CDR2 YYREEE (reference sequence). CDR3 in DNA: TGTGCCAGCAGCACGCCGGGGAAGAATTCACCCCTCCACTTT. It codes for CASSTPGKNSPLHF. Full variable domain (rest looked up from reference TRBV5-4 and TRBJ1-6): ETGVTQSPTHLIKTRGQQVTLRCSSQSGHNTVSWYQQALGQGPQFIFQYYREEENGRGNFPPRFSGLQFPNYSSELNVNALELDDSALYLCASSTPGKNSPLHFGNGTRLTVT.

The chain joins TRBV6-5 to TRBJ2-1, with 9 bases that match TRBD2. The germline V gene encodes CDR1 MNHEY and CDR2 SVGAGI. V shed 10 bases and J 7 bases; nucleotides not matched to a gene: 11. CDR3 length equals 14 residues. CDR3 nucleotide sequence: TGTGCCATATCCAGAGGCGGGGGGGGAAATGAGCAGTTCTTC. This translates into CAISRGGGGNEQFF.

This chain joins TRBV4-3 and TRBJ2-1, with a tentative D call TRBD2 (5 bases). The germline CDR1 and CDR2 sequences are LGHNA and YSLEER. The CDR3 runs to 16 residues. Between the trimmed V and J ends, which lost 1 base and 0 bases, there was a span of 10 bases. The CDR3 here is CASSQGGAVSYNEQFF. The DNA for the CDR3 is TGCGCCAGCAGCCAAGGGGGAGCGGTCTCCTACAATGAGCAGTTCTTC.

The chain carries TRBV6-5 and TRBJ1-3; D is ambiguous. Trimming took off 8 bases at V and 0 bases at J, with 2 bases between the two ends. The CDR3 sequence is 11 residues long. Germline-derived CDR1 and CDR2 are MNHEY and SVGAGI. CDR3 sequence: CASYSGNTIYF. CDR3 bases: TGTGCCAGCTACTCTGGAAACACCATATATTTT.

The V gene is TRBV10-3, the J gene TRBJ2-1, with no clear D. There are 11 residues in the CDR3. V lost 8 bases and J lost 7, with 9 bases in between. CDR1 is ENHRY, CDR2 SYGVKD, per germline. The CDR3 loop is CAIGPRNEQFF. CDR3 DNA: TGTGCCATCGGCCCCAGGAATGAGCAGTTCTTC.

This chain connects TRBV7-2 to TRBJ1-4; weak D call: TRBD1 (6 bases). The CDR3 consists of 16 residues. V dropped 2 bases and J dropped 0 bases, with 10 bases sitting between them. Germline V gene sequence: CDR1 SGHTA, CDR2 FQGNSA. The CDR3 DNA is TGTGCCAGCAGCTTACGCACAGGGCCAACTAATGAAAAACTGTTTTTT. Translating it yields CASSLRTGPTNEKLFF.

The rearrangement joins TRBV4-1 to TRBJ1-4; the D is unclear. Germline V gene lookup returns CDR1 MGHRA and CDR2 YSYEKL. V was trimmed by 2 bases and J by 4 bases, leaving 11 bases between them. This CDR3 is 15 amino acids long. CDR3 nucleotide sequence: TGCGCCAGCAGCCAAACCGGTACGGGTAATGAAAAACTGTTTTTT. This translates into CASSQTGTGNEKLFF.

Only one count was recorded for this clone. This chain connects TRBV28 to TRBJ2-7; TRBD2 aligns across 7 bases. CDR3 length equals 14 residues. The V segment lost 2 bases and the J segment 4 bases; nucleotides outside the gene matches: 5. Germline CDR1 reads MDHEN; CDR2 reads SYDVKM. CDR3 sequence reads: CASSLRGGWYEQYF. CDR3 DNA: TGTGCCAGCAGTTTAAGGGGAGGGTGGTACGAGCAGTACTTC. Looking up the rest from reference TRBV28 and TRBJ2-7 gives the full variable domain: DVKVTQSSRYLVKRTGEKVFLECVQDMDHENMFWYRQDPGLGLRLIYFSYDVKMKEKGDIPEGYSVSREKKERFSLILESASTNQTSMYLCASSLRGGWYEQYFGPGTRLTVT.

This clone was found a few times. The chain combines TRBV11-2 with TRBJ2-1; D is unresolved. Germline CDR1 SGHAT, CDR2 FQNNGV. The CDR3 loop spans 15 amino acids. The V and J ends lost 5 bases and 8 bases respectively, with 19 bases between them. CDR3: CASSLGAIQHDEQFF. CDR3 sequence (DNA): TGTGCCAGCAGCCTGGGCGCTATACAGCACGATGAGCAGTTCTTC. Full variable domain (missing parts from reference TRBV11-2 and TRBJ2-1): EAGVAQSPRYKIIEKRQSVAFWCNPISGHATLYWYQQILGQGPKLLIQFQNNGVVDDSQLPKDRFSAERLKGVDSTLKIQPAKLEDSAVYLCASSLGAIQHDEQFFGPGTRLTVL.

The J gene is TRBJ1-5, the V gene TRBV7-9; no reliable D call. Trimming stripped 10 bases from V and 0 bases from J, with 10 bases between. CDR1 and CDR2 (germline): SEHNR, FQNEAQ (reference sequence). The CDR3 loop spans 13 amino acids. CDR3 sequence reads: CATGDYSNQPQHF. CDR3 bases: TGTGCCACCGGAGATTATAGCAATCAGCCCCAGCATTTT. The variable domain in full, with the rest retrieved from reference TRBV7-9 and TRBJ1-5, is DTGVSQNPRHKITKRGQNVTFRCDPISEHNRLYWYRQTLGQGPEFLTYFQNEAQLEKSRLLSDRFSAERPKGSFSTLEIQRTEQGDSAMYLCATGDYSNQPQHFGDGTRLSIL.

This clone was picked up a small number of times. J is TRBJ2-7 and V is TRBV5-5; D is ambiguous. The CDR3 has 13 amino acids. Trimming took off 4 bases at V and 0 bases at J, with 8 bases between the two ends. CDR1 and CDR2 from the germline V gene are SGHKS and YYEKEE (reference sequence). DNA of the CDR3: TGTGCCAGCAGCCAAAGTAGCTCCTACGAGCAGTACTTC. It is translated as CASSQSSSYEQYF. Full variable domain (rest looked up from reference TRBV5-5 and TRBJ2-7): DAGVTQSPTHLIKTRGQQVTLRCSPISGHKSVSWYQQVLGQGPQFIFQYYEKEERGRGNFPDRFSARQFPNYSSELNVNALLLGDSALYLCASSQSSSYEQYFGPGTRLTVT.

This clone was seen more than once but under ten times. This sequence joins TRBV9 and TRBJ2-2, with 8 bases lining up with TRBD1. The CDR3 contains 16 residues. Germline V gives CDR1 SGDLS, CDR2 YYNGEE. V was pared by 1 base and J by 5 bases, with 7 bases of the junction left unmatched. CDR3 in DNA: TGTGCCAGCAGCGTATCCCCACAGGGGGTAACCGGGGAGCTGTTTTTT. Its protein is CASSVSPQGVTGELFF.

This rearrangement joins TRBV28 to TRBJ1-2; D is unclear. The germline V gene encodes CDR1 MDHEN and CDR2 SYDVKM. The CDR3 extends over 15 amino acids. V dropped 0 bases and J dropped 0 bases, with 8 bases sitting between them. Written as DNA, the CDR3 is TGTGCCAGCAGTTTATGGCAAGCGACTAACTATGGCTACACCTTC. Residues: CASSLWQATNYGYTF.

J is TRBJ2-5 and V is TRBV6-5; D not resolved. This CDR3 comprises 11 residues. V was clipped by 5 bases and J by 5 bases, with 6 bases between them. Germline CDR1 and CDR2: MNHEY and SVGAGI. The CDR3 sequence: CASSSSETQYF. CDR3 DNA: TGTGCCAGCAGTAGCTCGGAGACCCAGTACTTC.

A few counts support this clone. CDR3 nucleotides: TGCAGTGCAGGACTTAACACTGAAGCTTTCTTT. Translated: CSAGLNTEAFF. The chain couples TRBV20-1 to TRBJ1-1, with D unresolved. Germline V gene data show CDR1 as DFQATT and CDR2 as SNEGSKA (reference sequence). V was trimmed by 6 bases and J by 2 bases, leaving 7 bases between them. This CDR3 is built from 11 residues.

The rearrangement joins TRBV5-1 to TRBJ2-1; 9 bases agree with TRBD2. V lost 0 bases to trimming and J lost 4 bases; unmatched junction nucleotides: 5. Germline CDR1 SGHRS, CDR2 YFSETQ. The length of the CDR3 is 16 residues. The CDR3 protein is CASSLEGGGGYNEQFF. CDR3 DNA sequence: TGCGCCAGCAGCTTGGAGGGCGGGGGGGGATACAATGAGCAGTTCTTC.

This clone was recorded a few times. The gene calls are TRBV5-4 and TRBJ2-1; TRBD2 matches 14 bases. The length of the CDR3 is 14 residues. Germline loops: CDR1 SGHNT, CDR2 YYREEE (reference sequence). V dropped 4 bases and J dropped 8; count of bases not matched to a gene: 2. The CDR3 DNA is TGTGCCAGCAGCCCGGGACTAGCGGGGGATGAGCAGTTCTTC. Protein sequence: CASSPGLAGDEQFF. The full variable domain, rest sourced from reference TRBV5-4 and TRBJ2-1, is ETGVTQSPTHLIKTRGQQVTLRCSSQSGHNTVSWYQQALGQGPQFIFQYYREEENGRGNFPPRFSGLQFPNYSSELNVNALELDDSALYLCASSPGLAGDEQFFGPGTRLTVL.

The DNA for the CDR3 is TGCGCCAGCAGCTTGGAATCGGCAGCCAGGGGCTACACCTTC. Its translation is CASSLESAARGYTF. The chain carries TRBV5-1 and TRBJ1-2; D gene unclear. CDR1 is SGHRS and CDR2 is YFSETQ in the germline V gene. This CDR3 region has 14 residues. V was trimmed by 0 bases and J by 8 bases, leaving 14 bases between them.

This clone was detected only a few times. The V gene is TRBV5-5, the J gene TRBJ2-7, with D maybe TRBD2 (5 bases). The CDR3 is 13 residues long. Germline CDR1 reads SGHKS; CDR2 reads YYEKEE (reference sequence). The V gene lost 1 base and the J gene lost 3 bases, with 8 bases spanning the gap. The CDR3 DNA reads TGTGCCAGCAGCTTGAGTCGGGACTACGAGCAGTACTTC. Protein sequence: CASSLSRDYEQYF.